The 13 T cell receptor beta chains reported below all come from one sample, sequenced in a study of T cells in Graves' hyperthyroidism and ophthalmopathy. Researchers amplified the TCR beta CDR3 regions from RNA transcripts. First-round RT-PCR with HTBI primers amplified the TCR CDR3 region. TCRdb re-called the multiplex PCR reads with MiXCR, one entry per CDR3 protein. The sample gives about 540,000 distinct CDR3 sequences, 46% of which show up once; about 8% is in the top ten. Specimen: peripheral blood or thyroid tissue (not recorded which). The receptor set was obtained from a woman between 18 and 30 years old with Graves' hyperthyroidism.

Concerning this clonotype: The germline gene is not matched at one end of the junction; a read error may be the cause. The rearrangement uses TRBV4-2 and TRBJ2-7, with a weak D call TRBD2 (8 bases). The CDR3 loop spans 16 amino acids. Germline V lookup: CDR1 LGHNA, CDR2 YNFKEQ. The CDR3 sequence: CASSRGQDGRASEQYF. The CDR3 DNA sequence: TGTGCCAGCAGCCGCGGACAGGACGGGAGGGCCTCCGAGCAGTACTTT.

The chain employs TRBV29-1 and TRBJ2-5, with TRBD2 matching over 15 bases. V was clipped by 8 bases and J by 4 bases; unmatched bases: 5. The germline gives CDR1 SQVTM, CDR2 ANQGSEA. The CDR3 covers 14 residues. CDR3 DNA: TGCAGCCGGGGACTAGCGGGAGGTTTAGAGACCCAGTACTTC. Residues: CSRGLAGGLETQYF.

This chain links TRBV7-6 with TRBJ1-5; D is uncertain. Germline lookup yields CDR1 SGHVS and CDR2 FNYEAQ. The CDR3 length is 11 residues. Trimming removed 1 base at V and 13 bases at J, with 8 bases between. In DNA, the CDR3 is TGTGCCAGCAGCTTAGGGGCCGAGCAGCATTTT. It specifies CASSLGAEQHF.

The chain uses TRBV5-1 and TRBJ2-1, with 10 bases identical to TRBD1. The CDR3 runs 15 residues. Trimming cost V 4 bases and J 7 bases; bases outside gene matches: 8. Germline values: CDR1 SGHRS, CDR2 YFSETQ. CDR3 DNA sequence: TGCGCCAGCAGCCCGAGACAGGGGGCTCCGAATGAGCAGTTCTTC. This encodes CASSPRQGAPNEQFF.

This clonotype has more than one count but fewer than ten. The V call is TRBV11-3, the J call TRBJ1-5; tentatively, D is TRBD1 (5 bases). The germline V gene has CDR1 SGHNT and CDR2 YENEEA. Deletions cut 5 bases from V and 2 bases from J, with 13 bases between. The CDR3 spans 15 residues. DNA of the CDR3: TGTGCCAGCAGCAACGGGGGGTCGGGCAATCAGCCCCAGCATTTT. Protein: CASSNGGSGNQPQHF.

The chain carries TRBV5-1 and TRBJ2-3; perhaps TRBD2 as D (6 bases). Germline V gene data show CDR1 as SGHRS and CDR2 as YFSETQ. The germline V and J ends were trimmed by 1 base and 2 bases, with 11 bases remaining between them. CDR3 length: 15 amino acids. CDR3 residues: CASSLSGLHTDTQYF. The CDR3, as DNA: TGCGCCAGCAGCTTGTCGGGACTGCACACAGATACGCAGTATTTT.

The chain couples TRBV7-8 to TRBJ2-7; D might be TRBD1 or TRBD2, each matching 6 bases. V was pared by 5 bases and J by 6 bases, with 23 bases between. Germline values: CDR1 SGHVS, CDR2 FQNEAQ. This CDR3 contains 16 residues. The CDR3 nucleotides are TGTGCCAGCAGCCGCGCTAGGATTTGGGGGGCAGGCGAGCAGTACTTC. Encoded protein: CASSRARIWGAGEQYF.

The chain is built from TRBV5-1 and TRBJ2-5; the D gene could be TRBD1 or TRBD2 (5 bases each). The V and J ends lost 4 bases and 3 bases respectively, with 16 bases between them. Germline V lookup: CDR1 SGHRS, CDR2 YFSETQ. The CDR3 has 15 amino acids. The CDR3 bases are TGCGCCAGCAGCCCTTGGGACGGAGTAAAAGAGACCCAGTACTTC. Residues: CASSPWDGVKETQYF.

The chain employs TRBV4-1 and TRBJ2-5, with TRBD2 matching 15 bases. Unmatched junction bases numbered 4, after V lost 0 bases and J lost 5 bases. Germline V lookup: CDR1 MGHRA, CDR2 YSYEKL. This CDR3 is built from 17 residues. CDR3 in amino acids: CASSQDGLAGGGETQYF. The CDR3 DNA follows: TGCGCCAGCAGCCAAGATGGACTAGCGGGAGGGGGGGAGACCCAGTACTTC.

The rearrangement uses TRBV6-1 and TRBJ1-1; tentative D call: TRBD1 (6 bases). Trimming pared 3 bases from V and 5 bases from J, leaving 10 bases between. CDR1 is MNHNS and CDR2 is SASEGT in the germline V gene. This CDR3 region has 13 residues. The CDR3 sequence is CASSEGQGTEAFF. For the CDR3, the DNA is TGTGCCAGCAGTGAGGGGCAGGGGACTGAAGCTTTCTTT.

The V and J genes are TRBV10-3 and TRBJ1-1; D unclear. Trimming cost V 4 bases and J 3 bases, with 9 bases left between them. Germline V gives CDR1 ENHRY, CDR2 SYGVKD. This CDR3 has 13 residues. CDR3 nucleotides: TGTGCCATCAGTGGATCCGGGGACACTGAAGCTTTCTTT. It specifies CAISGSGDTEAFF.

V is TRBV20-1 and J is TRBJ1-5; weak D call: TRBD1 (6 bases). Germline-derived CDR1 and CDR2 are DFQATT and SNEGSKA (reference sequence). V lost 3 bases and J 3 bases, leaving 18 bases between the germline ends. The CDR3 is made up of 16 amino acids. CDR3 sequence: CSASDSGGLFNQPQHF. DNA for the CDR3: TGCAGTGCTAGCGACAGTGGGGGGCTATTCAATCAGCCCCAGCATTTT.

This clonotype was found many times. The chain employs TRBV7-6 and TRBJ2-7, with 9 bases that match TRBD1. The trim removed 0 bases at V and 6 bases at J, leaving 9 bases unmatched. The CDR3 is 16 residues long. CDR1 SGHVS and CDR2 FNYEAQ come from the germline V gene. CDR3 coding DNA: TGTGCCAGCAGCTTAGCGGGAGGACAGGGGAGAGGCGAGCAGTACTTC. This gives the protein CASSLAGGQGRGEQYF.